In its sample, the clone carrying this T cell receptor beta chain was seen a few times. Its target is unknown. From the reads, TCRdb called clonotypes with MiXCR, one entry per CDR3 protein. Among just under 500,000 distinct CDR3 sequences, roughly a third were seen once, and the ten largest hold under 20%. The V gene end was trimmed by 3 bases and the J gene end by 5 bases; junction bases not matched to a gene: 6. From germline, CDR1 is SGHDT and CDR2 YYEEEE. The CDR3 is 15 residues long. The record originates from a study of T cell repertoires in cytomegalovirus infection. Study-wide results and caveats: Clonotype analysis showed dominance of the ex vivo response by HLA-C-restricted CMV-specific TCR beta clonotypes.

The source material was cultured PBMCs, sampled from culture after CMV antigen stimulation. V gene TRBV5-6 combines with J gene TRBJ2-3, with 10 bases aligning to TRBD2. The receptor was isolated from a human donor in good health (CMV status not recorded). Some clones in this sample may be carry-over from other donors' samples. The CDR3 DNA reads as TGTGCCAGCAGCTACAGCGGGAGGGCCTTAGATACGCAGTATTTT. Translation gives CASSYSGRALDTQYF.